Sequencing of this T cell receptor beta chain was carried out in a study of blood T cell repertoires in COVID-19. Study-wide context: PBMCs, B-cell-depleted T cells, or T cells provided the cDNA or gDNA that made up the material.

The CDR3 length is 15 residues. CDR1 is SGHDT and CDR2 is YYEEEE in the germline V gene. The V gene end was trimmed by 2 bases and the J gene end by 6 bases; junction bases not matched to a gene: 10. Authors' processing steps: Nucleated cell number was recorded as an estimate derived from reference gene primer amplification. The data were produced by immunoSEQ multiplex PCR, yet TCRdb's version contains in-frame clones alone and is incomplete. V and J calls and clone size are copied from that table; D and trimming were computed from the DNA. The sample records 140,000 to 150,000 clones, around 82% being singletons.

The TCR originated in a woman aged 50 to 65 who had recovered from COVID-19. This chain joins TRBV5-6 and TRBJ1-2, with TRBD1 matching over 7 bases. Sequencing input: PBMCs or T cells enriched from blood (not recorded which). CDR3 in amino acids: CASSLPTGYGHGYTF. The DNA for the CDR3 is TGTGCCAGCAGCTTACCGACAGGGTACGGGCATGGCTACACCTTC.